The TCR beta chain under discussion was sequenced for a study of T cell responses to AZD1222 COVID-19 vaccine. The CDR3 consists of 14 residues. CDR1 and CDR2 (germline): SGHTA, FQGNSA. Trimming stripped 1 base from V and 3 bases from J, with 10 bases between. Assay used: immunoSEQ multiplex PCR; TCRdb lists only in-frame clones, some missing. This table has 150,000 to 250,000 clones, approximately 93% appearing once. The chain combines TRBV7-2 with TRBJ2-7; D remains ambiguous. The TCR comes from an adult who received the AZD1222 COVID-19 vaccine. The sequenced sample was peripheral blood, obtained 28 days after the second AZD1222 dose. CDR3 nucleotide sequence: TGTGCCAGCAGCTTAGTCATCGCAAGCTACGAGCAGTACTTC. Amino acid sequence: CASSLVIASYEQYF.